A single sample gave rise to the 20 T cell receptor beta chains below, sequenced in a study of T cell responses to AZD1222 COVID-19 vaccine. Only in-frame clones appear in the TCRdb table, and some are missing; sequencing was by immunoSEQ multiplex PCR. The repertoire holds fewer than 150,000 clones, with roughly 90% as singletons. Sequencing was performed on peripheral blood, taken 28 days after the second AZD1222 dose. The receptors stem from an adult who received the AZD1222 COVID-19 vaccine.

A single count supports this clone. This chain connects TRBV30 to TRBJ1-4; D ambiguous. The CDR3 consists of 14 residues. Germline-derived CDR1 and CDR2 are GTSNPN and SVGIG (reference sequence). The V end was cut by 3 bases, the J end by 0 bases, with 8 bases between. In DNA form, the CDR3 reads TGTGCCTGGAGGATATATGCAACTAATGAAAAACTGTTTTTT. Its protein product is CAWRIYATNEKLFF. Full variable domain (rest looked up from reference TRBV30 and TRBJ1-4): SQTIHQWPATLVQPVGSPLSLECTVEGTSNPNLYWYRQAAGRGLQLLFYSVGIGQISSEVPQNLSASRPQDRQFILSSKKLLLSDSGFYLCAWRIYATNEKLFFGSGTQLSVL.

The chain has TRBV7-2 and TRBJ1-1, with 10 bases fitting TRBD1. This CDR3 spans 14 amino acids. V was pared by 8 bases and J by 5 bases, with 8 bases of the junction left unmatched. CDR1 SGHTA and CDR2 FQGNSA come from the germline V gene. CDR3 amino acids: CASCQGQGSTEAFF. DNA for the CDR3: TGTGCCAGCTGCCAGGGACAGGGGAGTACTGAAGCTTTCTTT. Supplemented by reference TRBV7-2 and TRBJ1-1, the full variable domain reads GAGVSQSPSNKVTEKGKDVELRCDPISGHTALYWYRQSLGQGLEFLIYFQGNSAPDKSGLPSDRFSAERTGGSVSTLTIQRTQQEDSAVYLCASCQGQGSTEAFFGQGTRLTVV.

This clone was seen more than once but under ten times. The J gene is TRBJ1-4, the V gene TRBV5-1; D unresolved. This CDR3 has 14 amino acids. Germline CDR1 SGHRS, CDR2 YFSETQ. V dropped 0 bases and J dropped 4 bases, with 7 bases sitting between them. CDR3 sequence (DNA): TGCGCCAGCAGCTTGGGACACGGTAATGAAAAACTGTTTTTT. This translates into CASSLGHGNEKLFF.

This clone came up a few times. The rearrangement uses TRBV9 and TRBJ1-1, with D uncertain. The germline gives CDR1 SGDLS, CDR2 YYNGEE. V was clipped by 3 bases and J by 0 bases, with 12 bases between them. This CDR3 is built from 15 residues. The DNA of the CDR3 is TGTGCCAGCAGCGGGACCGGACTAATGAACACTGAAGCTTTCTTT. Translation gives CASSGTGLMNTEAFF.

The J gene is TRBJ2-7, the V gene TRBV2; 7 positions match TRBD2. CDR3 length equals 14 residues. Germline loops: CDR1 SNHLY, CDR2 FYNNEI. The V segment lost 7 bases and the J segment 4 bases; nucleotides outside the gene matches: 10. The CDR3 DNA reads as TGTGCCAGCAATCGGGCTAGCGGACAATACGAGCAGTACTTC. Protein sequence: CASNRASGQYEQYF.

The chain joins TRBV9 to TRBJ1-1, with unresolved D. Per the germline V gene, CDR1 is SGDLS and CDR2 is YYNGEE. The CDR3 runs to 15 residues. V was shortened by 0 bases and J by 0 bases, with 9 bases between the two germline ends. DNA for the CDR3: TGTGCCAGCAGCGTAGTTGGGCAGATGAACACTGAAGCTTTCTTT. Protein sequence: CASSVVGQMNTEAFF.

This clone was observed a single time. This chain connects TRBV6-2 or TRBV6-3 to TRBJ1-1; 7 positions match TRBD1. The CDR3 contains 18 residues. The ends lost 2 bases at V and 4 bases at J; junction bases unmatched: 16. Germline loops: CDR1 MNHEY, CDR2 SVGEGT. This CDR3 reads CASSYTSTRDREFTEAFF. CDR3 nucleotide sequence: TGTGCCAGCAGTTACACCTCTACCCGGGACAGAGAATTCACTGAAGCTTTCTTT.

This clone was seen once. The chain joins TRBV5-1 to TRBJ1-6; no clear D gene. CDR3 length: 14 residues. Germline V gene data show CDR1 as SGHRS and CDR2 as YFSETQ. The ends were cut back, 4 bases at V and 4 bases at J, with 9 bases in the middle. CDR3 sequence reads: CASSRASYNSPLHF. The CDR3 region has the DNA TGCGCCAGCAGCCGGGCCTCTTATAATTCACCCCTCCACTTT.

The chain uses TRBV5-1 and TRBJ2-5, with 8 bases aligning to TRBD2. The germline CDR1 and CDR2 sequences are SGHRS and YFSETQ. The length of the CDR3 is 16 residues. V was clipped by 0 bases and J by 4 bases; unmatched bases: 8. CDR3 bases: TGCGCCAGCAGCTTGGCGGGGGGGGCCAGCAGAGAGACCCAGTACTTC. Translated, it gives CASSLAGGASRETQYF.

The CDR3 region is CSAARDRRGYTF. Written as DNA, the CDR3 is TGCAGCGCCGCCCGGGACCGCAGAGGCTACACCTTC. The rearrangement uses TRBV29-1 and TRBJ1-2; D perhaps matches TRBD1 (5 bases). Germline V gene sequence: CDR1 SQVTM, CDR2 ANQGSEA. Trimming took 7 bases from V and 8 from J, leaving 17 bases between them. The length of the CDR3 is 12 residues.

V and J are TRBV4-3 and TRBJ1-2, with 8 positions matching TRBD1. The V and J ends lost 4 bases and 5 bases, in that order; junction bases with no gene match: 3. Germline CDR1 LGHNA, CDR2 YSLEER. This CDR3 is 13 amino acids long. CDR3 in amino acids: CASSRTGKYGYTF. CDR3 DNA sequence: TGCGCCAGCAGCCGGACAGGGAAGTATGGCTACACCTTC.

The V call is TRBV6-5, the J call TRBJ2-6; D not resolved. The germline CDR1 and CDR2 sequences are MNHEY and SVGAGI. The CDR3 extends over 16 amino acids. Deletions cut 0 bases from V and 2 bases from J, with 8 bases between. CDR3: CASSYSRATGANVLTF. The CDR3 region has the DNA TGTGCCAGCAGTTACTCAAGGGCGACTGGGGCCAACGTCCTGACTTTC.

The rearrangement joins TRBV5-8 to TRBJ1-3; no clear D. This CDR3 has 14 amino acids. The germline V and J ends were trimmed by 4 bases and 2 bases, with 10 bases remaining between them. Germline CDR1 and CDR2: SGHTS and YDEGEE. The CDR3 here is CASSGVMAGNTIYF. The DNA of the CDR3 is TGTGCCAGCAGCGGGGTGATGGCTGGAAACACCATATATTTT. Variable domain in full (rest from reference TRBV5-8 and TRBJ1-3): EAGVTQSPTHLIKTRGQQATLRCSPISGHTSVYWYQQALGLGLQFLLWYDEGEERNRGNFPPRFSGRQFPNYSSELNVNALELEDSALYLCASSGVMAGNTIYFGEGSWLTVV.

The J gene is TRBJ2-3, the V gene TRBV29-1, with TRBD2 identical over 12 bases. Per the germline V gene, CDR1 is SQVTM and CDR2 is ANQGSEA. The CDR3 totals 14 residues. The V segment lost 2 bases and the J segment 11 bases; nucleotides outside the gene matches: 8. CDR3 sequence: CSVEFRASGRGQYF. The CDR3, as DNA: TGCAGCGTTGAATTTCGGGCTAGCGGGAGGGGGCAGTATTTT.

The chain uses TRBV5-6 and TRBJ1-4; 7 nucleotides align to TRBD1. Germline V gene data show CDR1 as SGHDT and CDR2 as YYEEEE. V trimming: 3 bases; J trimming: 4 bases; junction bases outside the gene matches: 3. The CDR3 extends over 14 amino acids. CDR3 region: CASSYRGFNEKLFF. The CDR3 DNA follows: TGTGCCAGCAGCTACAGGGGCTTTAATGAAAAACTGTTTTTT.

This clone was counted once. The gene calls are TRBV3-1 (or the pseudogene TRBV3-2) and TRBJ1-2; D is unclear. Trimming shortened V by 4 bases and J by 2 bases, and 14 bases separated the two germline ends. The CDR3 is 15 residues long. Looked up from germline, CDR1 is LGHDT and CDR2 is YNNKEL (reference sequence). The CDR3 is CASSPVAAPNYGYTF. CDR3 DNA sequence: TGTGCCAGCAGCCCGGTGGCCGCGCCGAACTATGGCTACACCTTC.

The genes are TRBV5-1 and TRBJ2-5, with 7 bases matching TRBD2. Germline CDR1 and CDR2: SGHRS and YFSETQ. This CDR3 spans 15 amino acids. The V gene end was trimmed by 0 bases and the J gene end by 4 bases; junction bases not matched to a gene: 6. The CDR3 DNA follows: TGCGCCAGCAGCTTGGGAGGCGGGAGTGGAGAGACCCAGTACTTC. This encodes CASSLGGGSGETQYF.

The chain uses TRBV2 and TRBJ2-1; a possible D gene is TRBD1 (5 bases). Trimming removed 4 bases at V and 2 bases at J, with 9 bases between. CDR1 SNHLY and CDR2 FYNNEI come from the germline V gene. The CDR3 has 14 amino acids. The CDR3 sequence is CASSGGRTYNEQFF. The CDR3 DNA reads TGTGCCAGCAGTGGGGGCAGGACCTACAATGAGCAGTTCTTC.

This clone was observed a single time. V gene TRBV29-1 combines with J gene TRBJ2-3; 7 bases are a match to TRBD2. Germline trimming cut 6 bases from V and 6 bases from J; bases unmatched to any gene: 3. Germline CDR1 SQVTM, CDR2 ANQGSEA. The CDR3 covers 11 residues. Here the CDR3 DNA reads TGCAGCGTAAGGACTAGTGATACGCAGTATTTT. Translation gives CSVRTSDTQYF.

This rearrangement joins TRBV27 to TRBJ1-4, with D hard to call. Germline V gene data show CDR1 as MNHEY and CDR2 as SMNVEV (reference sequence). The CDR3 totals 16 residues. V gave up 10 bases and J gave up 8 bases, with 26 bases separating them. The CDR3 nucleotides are TGTGCCACCCGACCACCGCGAGGCGCCGGCTGGGAAAAACTGTTTTTT. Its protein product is CATRPPRGAGWEKLFF. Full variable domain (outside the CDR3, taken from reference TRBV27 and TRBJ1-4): EAQVTQNPRYLITVTGKKLTVTCSQNMNHEYMSWYRQDPGLGLRQIYYSMNVEVTDKGDVPEGYKVSRKEKRNFPLILESPSPNQTSLYFCATRPPRGAGWEKLFFGSGTQLSVL.